The sequence of this TCR beta chain was determined in a study of T cell repertoires in cytomegalovirus infection. Whole-study context: Recently described HLA-C-restricted plus well-studied HLA-B-restricted CMV epitopes were used. CMV infection plus the matching HLA type was flagged by public TCR beta signatures. Regarding the study as a whole: Dominating the ex vivo response were TCR beta clonotypes that were CMV-specific and HLA-C-restricted. Identification of carriers of CMV plus the relevant HLA was achieved through cumulative public TCR beta family frequency.

TCRdb analysed the reads with MiXCR anew, one entry per CDR3 protein. The sample carries about 920,000 distinct CDR3 sequences, around 29% recorded once. Note on this clonotype: What it binds is not known.

CDR1 is MGHRA and CDR2 is YSYEKL in the germline V gene. The CDR3 consists of 17 residues. The J segment lost 0 bases and the V segment lost 1 base, leaving 3 bases of the junction unmatched. Sequencing used cultured CD8+ T cells from PBMCs, obtained from culture after CMV antigen stimulation. This chain joins TRBV4-1 and TRBJ2-6; 7 bases align to TRBD2. The TCR sequence derives from a human donor in good health (CMV status not recorded). Some clones in this sample may be carry-over from other donors' samples. CDR3 nucleotides: TGCGCCAGCAGCCAAGCAGCGGGGTACTCTGGGGCCAACGTCCTGACTTTC. Its protein product is CASSQAAGYSGANVLTF.